This entry features one TCR beta chain sequence. Its target is unknown. This CDR3 spans 15 amino acids. Trimming shortened V by 1 base and J by 7 bases, and 13 bases separated the two germline ends. Germline V gene lookup returns CDR1 SGHNT and CDR2 YENEEA. Some clones are missing from TCRdb's copy, which holds only in-frame ones; the method was immunoSEQ multiplex PCR. The repertoire consists of some 40,000 clones, with 70% to 90% occurring once and the leading ten covering roughly a sixth. This sample was taken from a study of OX40 agonist ivuxolimab in advanced cancers. Study as a whole: People who had prior anti-PD-1, anti-PD-L1 or anti-CTLA-4 therapy could take part, and around 40% had some.

Whole-study results and caveats: Relative to CD4+ cells, CD8+ T cells on average had more expanded clones.

This sample comprised CD4+ or CD8+ T cells sorted from blood, obtained in a trial of the OX40 agonist ivuxolimab. The receptor's source is an adult with an advanced solid tumor such as melanoma, head and neck, liver or kidney cancer. The chain links TRBV11-3 to TRBJ2-2; TRBD2 might be the D (5 bases). CDR3 loop: CASSLATSVIGELFF. In DNA form, the CDR3 reads TGTGCCAGCAGCTTAGCAACTAGTGTTATCGGGGAGCTGTTTTTT.